This is a list of T cell receptor beta chains from one sample in a study of identical twins. TCRdb ran MiXCR on the 5' RACE reads and lists one entry per CDR3 protein. The sample carries around 680,000 distinct CDR3 sequences, 8% to 9% recorded once. This sample was shared with a second study, whose subject was yellow fever vaccine responses in identical twins.

The sequenced material came from PBMCs. The receptors were gathered from a woman aged 18-30 years in good health. The CDR3 runs from the conserved cysteine through the conserved F or W. The order of the fields is CDR3 length, J gene, V gene, CDR3 protein.

16	TRBJ2-1	TRBV4-3	CASSQMGGSSYNEQFF
15	TRBJ2-5	TRBV14	CASSHPSTAKETQYF
17	TRBJ1-6	TRBV5-6	CASSHLTESRGNSPLHF
17	TRBJ2-7	TRBV20-1	CSARSRGQKLNSYEQYF
13	TRBJ2-3	TRBV12-3/TRBV12-4	CASSPSGKDTQYF
14	TRBJ2-5	TRBV7-8	CASELGGGAETQYF
16	TRBJ2-1	TRBV7-2	CASSLVSGGSHREQFF
13	TRBJ2-5	TRBV7-2	CASSTPLAETQYF
11	TRBJ1-5	TRBV28	CASSRVEPQHF
16	TRBJ2-1	TRBV6-2/TRBV6-3	CASSYMTSGTYNEQFF
15	TRBJ2-1	TRBV7-9	CASSLAGGLSNEQFF
15	TRBJ2-3	TRBV29-1	CSVRRTSGGADTQYF
14	TRBJ1-1	TRBV6-1	CASSDTGARTEAFF
14	TRBJ2-7	TRBV7-9	CASTGRGPAGEQYF
12	TRBJ2-2	TRBV7-9	CVAGTGTGELFF
15	TRBJ2-2	TRBV5-1	CASSPPDRDTGELFF
14	TRBJ2-3	TRBV12-3/TRBV12-4	CASSLPGTGDTQYF
13	TRBJ2-1	TRBV10-3	CAALAGANNEQFF
14	TRBJ2-7	TRBV5-1	CASSLLGERDEQYF
15	TRBJ2-1	TRBV6-5	CASSLTGTIDNEQFF
11	TRBJ2-1	TRBV12-3/TRBV12-4	CASSFVDEQFF
14	TRBJ2-7	TRBV21-1	CASSKGTGILEQYF
18	TRBJ2-3	TRBV3-1	CASSQDRGGASSTDTQYF
14	TRBJ2-1	TRBV3-1	CASSRAGEGNEQFF
12	TRBJ2-3	TRBV27	CASRTYTDTQYF
18	TRBJ2-1	TRBV7-3	CASSLNDYSGGLYNEQFF
14	TRBJ2-3	TRBV5-1	CASSPRDGGDTQYF